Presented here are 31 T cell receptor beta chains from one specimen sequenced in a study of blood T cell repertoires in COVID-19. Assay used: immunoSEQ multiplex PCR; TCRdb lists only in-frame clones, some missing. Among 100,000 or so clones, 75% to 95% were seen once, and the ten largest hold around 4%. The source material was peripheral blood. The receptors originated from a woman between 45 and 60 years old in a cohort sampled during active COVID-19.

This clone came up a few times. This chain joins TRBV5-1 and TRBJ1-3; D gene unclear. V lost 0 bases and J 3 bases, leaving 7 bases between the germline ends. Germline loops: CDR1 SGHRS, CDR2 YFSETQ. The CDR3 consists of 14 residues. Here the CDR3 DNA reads TGCGCCAGCAGCTTGGGTCAGGATGGAAACACCATATATTTT. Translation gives CASSLGQDGNTIYF. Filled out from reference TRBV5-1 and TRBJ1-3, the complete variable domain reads KAGVTQTPRYLIKTRGQQVTLSCSPISGHRSVSWYQQTPGQGLQFLFEYFSETQRNKGNFPGRFSGRQFSNSRSEMNVSTLELGDSALYLCASSLGQDGNTIYFGEGSWLTVV.

The CDR3 DNA follows: TGTGCCAGCAGCTCGTGGGGGCAGGGCCGGTTGGGGGCTACTAATGAAAAACTGTTTTTT. Residues: CASSSWGQGRLGATNEKLFF. The V call is TRBV5-4, the J call TRBJ1-4, with D perhaps matching TRBD1 (6 bases). The CDR3 is 20 residues long. Trimming left V 3 bases short and J 2 bases short, with 26 bases between. Germline V gene data show CDR1 as SGHNT and CDR2 as YYREEE (reference sequence).

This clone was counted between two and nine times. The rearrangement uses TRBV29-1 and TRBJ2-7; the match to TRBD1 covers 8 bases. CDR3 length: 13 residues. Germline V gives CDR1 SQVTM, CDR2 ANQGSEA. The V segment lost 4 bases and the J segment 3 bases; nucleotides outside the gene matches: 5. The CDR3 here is CSVGRGQGYEQYF. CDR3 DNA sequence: TGCAGCGTTGGAAGAGGACAGGGCTACGAGCAGTACTTC.

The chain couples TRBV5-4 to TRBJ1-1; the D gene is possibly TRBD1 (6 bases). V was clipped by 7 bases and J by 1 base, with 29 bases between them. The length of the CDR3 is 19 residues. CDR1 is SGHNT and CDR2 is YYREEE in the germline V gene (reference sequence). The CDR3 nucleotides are TGTGCCAGCGGGCGCCAAAATCGGGACAACAAGGACCAGAACACTGAAGCTTTCTTT. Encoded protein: CASGRQNRDNKDQNTEAFF.

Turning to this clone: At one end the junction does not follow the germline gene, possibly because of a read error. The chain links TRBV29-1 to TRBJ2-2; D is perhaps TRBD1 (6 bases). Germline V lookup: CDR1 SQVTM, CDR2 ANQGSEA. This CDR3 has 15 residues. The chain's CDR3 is CSSPQGPGEHRGAVF. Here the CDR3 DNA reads TGCAGCAGTCCCCAAGGACCAGGGGAACACCGGGGAGCTGTTTTT.

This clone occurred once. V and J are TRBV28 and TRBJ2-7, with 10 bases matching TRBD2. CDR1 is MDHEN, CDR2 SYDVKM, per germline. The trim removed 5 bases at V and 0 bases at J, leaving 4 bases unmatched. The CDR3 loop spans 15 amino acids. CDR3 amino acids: CASSESGRASYEQYF. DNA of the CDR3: TGTGCCAGCAGTGAGAGCGGGAGGGCCTCCTACGAGCAGTACTTC.

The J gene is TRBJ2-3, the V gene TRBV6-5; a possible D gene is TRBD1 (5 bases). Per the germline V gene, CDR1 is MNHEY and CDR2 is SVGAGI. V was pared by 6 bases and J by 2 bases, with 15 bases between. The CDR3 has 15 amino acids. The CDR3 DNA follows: TGTGCCAGCAGCTTCGGAGACAGCATCACAGATACGCAGTATTTT. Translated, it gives CASSFGDSITDTQYF.

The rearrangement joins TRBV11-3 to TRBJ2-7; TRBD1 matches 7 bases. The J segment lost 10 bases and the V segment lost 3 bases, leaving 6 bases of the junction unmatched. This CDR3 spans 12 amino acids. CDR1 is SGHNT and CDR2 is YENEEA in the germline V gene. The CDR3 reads CASSFAGQAQYF. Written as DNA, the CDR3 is TGTGCCAGCAGCTTCGCTGGACAGGCTCAGTACTTC.

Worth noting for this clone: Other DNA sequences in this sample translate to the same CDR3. The DNA of the CDR3 is TGTGCCAGCAGTGATCCAAATACCCGGCAGGGCGAGCAGTACTTC. It is translated as CASSDPNTRQGEQYF. The chain uses TRBV2 and TRBJ2-7; a weak D match, TRBD1 (5 bases). Trimming cost V 3 bases and J 6 bases, with 18 bases left between them. Per the germline V gene, CDR1 is SNHLY and CDR2 is FYNNEI. CDR3 length: 15 residues. Full variable domain (remainder filled in from reference TRBV2 and TRBJ2-7): EPEVTQTPSHQVTQMGQEVILRCVPISNHLYFYWYRQILGQKVEFLVSFYNNEISEKSEIFDDQFSVERPDGSNFTLKIRSTKLEDSAMYFCASSDPNTRQGEQYFGPGTRLTVT.

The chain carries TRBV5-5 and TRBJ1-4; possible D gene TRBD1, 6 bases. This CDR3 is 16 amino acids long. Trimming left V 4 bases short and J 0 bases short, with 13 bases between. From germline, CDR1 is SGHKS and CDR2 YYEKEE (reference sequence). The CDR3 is CASSGGQQPTNEKLFF. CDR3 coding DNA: TGTGCCAGCAGCGGGGGACAACAACCAACTAATGAAAAACTGTTTTTT.

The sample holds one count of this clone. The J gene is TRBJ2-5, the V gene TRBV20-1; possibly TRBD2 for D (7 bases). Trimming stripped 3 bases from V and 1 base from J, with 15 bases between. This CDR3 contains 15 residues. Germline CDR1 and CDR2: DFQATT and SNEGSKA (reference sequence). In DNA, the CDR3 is TGCAGTGCTAGTGCGGCTGCGGGGGCCCAAGAGACCCAGTACTTC. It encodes CSASAAAGAQETQYF.

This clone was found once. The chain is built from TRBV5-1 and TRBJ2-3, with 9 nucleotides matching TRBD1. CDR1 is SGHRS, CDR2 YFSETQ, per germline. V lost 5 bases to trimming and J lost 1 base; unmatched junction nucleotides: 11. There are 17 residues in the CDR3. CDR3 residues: CASRIRMGQGGTDTQYF. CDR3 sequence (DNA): TGCGCCAGCAGAATTAGAATGGGACAGGGTGGCACAGATACGCAGTATTTT.

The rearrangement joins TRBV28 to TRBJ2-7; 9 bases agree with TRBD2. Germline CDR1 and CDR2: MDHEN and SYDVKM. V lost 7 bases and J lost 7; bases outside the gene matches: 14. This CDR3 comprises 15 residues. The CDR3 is CASTGGASGDEEQYF. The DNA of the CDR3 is TGTGCCAGCACCGGAGGGGCTAGCGGGGATGAGGAGCAGTACTTC.

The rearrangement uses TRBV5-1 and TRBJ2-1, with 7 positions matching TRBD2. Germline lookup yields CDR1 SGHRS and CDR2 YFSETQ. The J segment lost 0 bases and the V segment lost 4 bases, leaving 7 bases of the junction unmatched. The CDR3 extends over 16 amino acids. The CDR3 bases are TGCGCCAGCAGCCCGAGCGGGGCCACCTCCTACAATGAGCAGTTCTTC. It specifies CASSPSGATSYNEQFF.

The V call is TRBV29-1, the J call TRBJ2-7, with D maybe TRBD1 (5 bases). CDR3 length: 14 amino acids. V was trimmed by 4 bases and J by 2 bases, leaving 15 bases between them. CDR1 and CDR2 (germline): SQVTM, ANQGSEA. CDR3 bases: TGCAGCGTTGGATCCTTAGGCAGGGCCTACGAGCAGTACTTC. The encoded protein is CSVGSLGRAYEQYF.

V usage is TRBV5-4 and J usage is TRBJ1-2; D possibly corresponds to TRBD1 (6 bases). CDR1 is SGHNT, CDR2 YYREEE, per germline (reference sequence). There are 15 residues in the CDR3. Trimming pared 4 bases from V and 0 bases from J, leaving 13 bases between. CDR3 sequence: CASSREGVANYGYTF. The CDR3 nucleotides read TGTGCCAGCAGCCGGGAGGGGGTAGCTAACTATGGCTACACCTTC.

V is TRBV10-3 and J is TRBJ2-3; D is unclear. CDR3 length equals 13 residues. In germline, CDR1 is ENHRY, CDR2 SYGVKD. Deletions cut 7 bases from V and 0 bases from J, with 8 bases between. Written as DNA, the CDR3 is TGTGCCATCACCCACACCAGCACAGATACGCAGTATTTT. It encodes CAITHTSTDTQYF.

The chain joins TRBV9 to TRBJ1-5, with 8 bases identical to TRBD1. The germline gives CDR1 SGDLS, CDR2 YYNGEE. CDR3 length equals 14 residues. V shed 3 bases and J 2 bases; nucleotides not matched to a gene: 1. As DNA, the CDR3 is TGTGCCAGCAGCGCGACAGGGGGCAATCAGCCCCAGCATTTT. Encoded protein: CASSATGGNQPQHF.

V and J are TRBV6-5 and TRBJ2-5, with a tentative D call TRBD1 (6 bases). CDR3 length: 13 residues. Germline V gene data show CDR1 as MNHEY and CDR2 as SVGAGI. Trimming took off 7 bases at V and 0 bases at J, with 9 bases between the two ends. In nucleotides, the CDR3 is TGTGCCAGCACAGGGGATTACCAAGAGACCCAGTACTTC. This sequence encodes CASTGDYQETQYF.

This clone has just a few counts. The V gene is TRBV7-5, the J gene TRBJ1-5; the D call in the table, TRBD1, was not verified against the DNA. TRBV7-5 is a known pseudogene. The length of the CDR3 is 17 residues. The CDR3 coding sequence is TGTGCCAGAAGCTTAAATAAAACAGGGGGGGGCAATCAGCCCCAGCATTTT. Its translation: CARSLNKTGGGNQPQHF.

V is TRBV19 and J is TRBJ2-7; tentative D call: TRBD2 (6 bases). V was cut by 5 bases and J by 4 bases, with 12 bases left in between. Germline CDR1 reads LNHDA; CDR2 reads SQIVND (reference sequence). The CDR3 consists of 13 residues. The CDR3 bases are TGTGCCAGTAGTCCCGGGACTTCTTACGAGCAGTACTTC. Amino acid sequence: CASSPGTSYEQYF. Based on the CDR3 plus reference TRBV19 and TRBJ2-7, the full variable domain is DGGITQSPKYLFRKEGQNVTLSCEQNLNHDAMYWYRQDPGQGLRLIYYSQIVNDFQKGDIAEGYSVSREKKESFPLTVTSAQKNPTAFYLCASSPGTSYEQYFGPGTRLTVT.

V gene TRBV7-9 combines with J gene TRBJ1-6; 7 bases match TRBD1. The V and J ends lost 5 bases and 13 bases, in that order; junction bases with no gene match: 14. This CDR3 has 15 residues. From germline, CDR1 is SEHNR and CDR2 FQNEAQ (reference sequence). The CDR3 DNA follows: TGTGCCAGCAGCCCGAGACAGGGACCGACGATGCCCCTCCACTTT. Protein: CASSPRQGPTMPLHF.

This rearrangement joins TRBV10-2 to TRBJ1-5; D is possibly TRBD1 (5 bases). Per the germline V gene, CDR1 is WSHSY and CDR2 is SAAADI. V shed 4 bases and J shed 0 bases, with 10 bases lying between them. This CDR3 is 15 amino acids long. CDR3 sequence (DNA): TGCGCCAGCAGTGGGACATTTACTAGCAATCAGCCCCAGCATTTT. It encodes CASSGTFTSNQPQHF.

The DNA for the CDR3 is TGTGCCAGCGGGCCCCGCCCCTCGCTAGCCGGGGAGCAGTACTTC. It translates to CASGPRPSLAGEQYF. The V and J genes are TRBV27 and TRBJ2-7, with D tentatively TRBD2 (5 bases). Trimming removed 8 bases from V and 7 bases from J, with 24 bases in between. The CDR3 extends over 15 amino acids. Per germline, CDR1 MNHEY and CDR2 SMNVEV (reference sequence).

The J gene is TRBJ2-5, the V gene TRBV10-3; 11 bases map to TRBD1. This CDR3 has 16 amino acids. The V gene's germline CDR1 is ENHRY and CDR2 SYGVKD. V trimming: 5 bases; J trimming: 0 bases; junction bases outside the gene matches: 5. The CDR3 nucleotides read TGTGCCATCAGTAGACCGGGACAGGGGGACCAAGAGACCCAGTACTTC. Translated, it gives CAISRPGQGDQETQYF.

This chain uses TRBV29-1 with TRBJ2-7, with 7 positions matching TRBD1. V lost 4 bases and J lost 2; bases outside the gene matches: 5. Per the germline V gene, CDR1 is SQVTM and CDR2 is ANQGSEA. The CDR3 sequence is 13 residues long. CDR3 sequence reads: CSVVTGTAYEQYF. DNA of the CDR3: TGCAGCGTTGTGACCGGGACAGCCTACGAGCAGTACTTC.

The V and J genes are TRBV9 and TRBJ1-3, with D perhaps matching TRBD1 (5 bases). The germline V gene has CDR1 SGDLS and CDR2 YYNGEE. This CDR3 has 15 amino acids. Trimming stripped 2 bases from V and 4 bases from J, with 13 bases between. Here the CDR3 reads CASSVGDSPGNTIYF. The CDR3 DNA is TGTGCCAGCAGCGTTGGAGACAGTCCGGGAAACACCATATATTTT.

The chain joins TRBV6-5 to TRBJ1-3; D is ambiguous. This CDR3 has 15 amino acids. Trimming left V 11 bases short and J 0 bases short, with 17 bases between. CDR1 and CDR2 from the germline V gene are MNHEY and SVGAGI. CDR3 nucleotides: TGTGCCGGGAGAGTCGGTGGAGACTCTGGAAACACCATATATTTT. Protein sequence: CAGRVGGDSGNTIYF.

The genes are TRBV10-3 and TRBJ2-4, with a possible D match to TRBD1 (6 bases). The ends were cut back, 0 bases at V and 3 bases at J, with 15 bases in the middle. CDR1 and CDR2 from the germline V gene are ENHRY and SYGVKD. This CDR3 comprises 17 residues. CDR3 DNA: TGTGCCATCAGTGAGTCGACTGGGGGCGCGGGCAAAAACATTCAGTACTTC. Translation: CAISESTGGAGKNIQYF.

This CDR3 is CASSLTVNTEAFF. Here the CDR3 DNA reads TGTGCCAGCAGCTTAACAGTGAACACTGAAGCTTTCTTT. The gene calls are TRBV11-2 and TRBJ1-1; D is unresolved. Trimming took 2 bases from V and 0 from J, leaving 4 bases between them. Germline loops: CDR1 SGHAT, CDR2 FQNNGV. CDR3 length equals 13 residues.

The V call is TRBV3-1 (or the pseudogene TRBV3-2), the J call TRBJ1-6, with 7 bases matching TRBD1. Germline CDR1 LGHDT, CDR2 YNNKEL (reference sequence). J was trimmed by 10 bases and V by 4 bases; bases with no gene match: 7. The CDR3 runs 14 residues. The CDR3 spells CASSPRQGRSPLHF. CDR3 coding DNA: TGTGCCAGCAGCCCTAGACAGGGTAGATCACCCCTCCACTTT.